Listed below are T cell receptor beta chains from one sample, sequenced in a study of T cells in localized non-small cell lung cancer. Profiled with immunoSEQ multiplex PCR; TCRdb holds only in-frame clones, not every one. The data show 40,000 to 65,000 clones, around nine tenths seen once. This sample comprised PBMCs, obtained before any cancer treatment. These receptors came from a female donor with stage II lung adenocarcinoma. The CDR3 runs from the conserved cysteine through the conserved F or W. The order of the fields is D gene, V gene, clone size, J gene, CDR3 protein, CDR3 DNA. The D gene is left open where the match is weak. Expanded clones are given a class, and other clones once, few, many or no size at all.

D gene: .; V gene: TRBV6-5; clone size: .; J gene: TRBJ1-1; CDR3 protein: CASSLGGGKGTEAFF; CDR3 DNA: TGTGCCAGCAGTTTGGGGGGAGGGAAGGGGACTGAAGCTTTCTTT
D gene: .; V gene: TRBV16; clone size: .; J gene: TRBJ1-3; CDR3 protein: CASSQLGIGQSGVDTIYF; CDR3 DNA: TGTGCCAGCAGCCAATTGGGGATCGGACAGAGCGGTGTAGACACCATATATTTT
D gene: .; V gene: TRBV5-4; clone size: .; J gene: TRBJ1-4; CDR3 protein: CASSLTGENEKLFF; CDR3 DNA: TGTGCCAGCAGCCTCACGGGAGAAAATGAAAAACTGTTTTTT
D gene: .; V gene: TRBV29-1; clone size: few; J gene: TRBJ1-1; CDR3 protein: CSVEEGVRNTEAFF; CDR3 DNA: TGCAGCGTTGAAGAGGGGGTGAGGAACACTGAAGCTTTCTTT
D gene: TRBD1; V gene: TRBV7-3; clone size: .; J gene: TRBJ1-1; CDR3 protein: CASSSDLRGRYAFF; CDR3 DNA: TGTGCCAGCAGCTCCGATTTGAGGGGGCGGTATGCTTTCTTT
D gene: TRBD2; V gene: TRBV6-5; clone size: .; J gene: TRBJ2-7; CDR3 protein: CASSSGTSGGVWEQYF; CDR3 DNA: TGTGCCAGCAGTTCCGGGACTAGCGGGGGGGTCTGGGAGCAGTACTTC
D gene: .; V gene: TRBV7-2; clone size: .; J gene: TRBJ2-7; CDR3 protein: CASSSLFKGKGEQYF; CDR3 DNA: TGTGCCAGCAGCTCCTTATTCAAAGGAAAAGGCGAGCAGTACTTC
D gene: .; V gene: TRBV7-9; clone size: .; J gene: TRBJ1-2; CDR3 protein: CASSPWGGEDYGYTF; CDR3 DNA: TGTGCCAGCAGCCCCTGGGGGGGCGAGGACTATGGCTACACCTTC
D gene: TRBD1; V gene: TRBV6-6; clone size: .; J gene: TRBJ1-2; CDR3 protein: CASRQGQGASWRYTF; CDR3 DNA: TGTGCCAGCAGACAAGGACAGGGGGCGAGTTGGCGCTACACCTTC
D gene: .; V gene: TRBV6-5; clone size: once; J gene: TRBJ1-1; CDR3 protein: CASWGGKTEAFF; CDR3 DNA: TGTGCCAGTTGGGGCGGGAAGACTGAAGCTTTCTTT
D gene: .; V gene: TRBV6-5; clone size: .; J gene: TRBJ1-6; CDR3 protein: CASRRGEDSPLHF; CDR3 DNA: TGTGCCAGCCGCCGCGGCGAGGATTCACCCCTCCACTTT
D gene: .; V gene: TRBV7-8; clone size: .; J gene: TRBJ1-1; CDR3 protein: CASSPSAGFTEAFF; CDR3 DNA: TGTGCCAGCAGCCCCTCCGCGGGGTTCACTGAAGCTTTCTTT
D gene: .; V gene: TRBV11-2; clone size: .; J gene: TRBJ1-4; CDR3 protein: CASSLTGEYEKLFF; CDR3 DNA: TGTGCCAGCAGTCTGACAGGAGAATATGAAAAACTGTTTTTT
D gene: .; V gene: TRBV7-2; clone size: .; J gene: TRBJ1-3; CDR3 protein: CASSQPRGGAGNTIYF; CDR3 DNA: TGTGCCAGCAGCCAACCCCGGGGGGGGGCTGGAAACACCATATATTTT
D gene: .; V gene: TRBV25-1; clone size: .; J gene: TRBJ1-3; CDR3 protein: CASSENEGAGNTIYF; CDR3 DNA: TGTGCCAGCAGTGAGAATGAGGGGGCTGGAAACACCATATATTTT
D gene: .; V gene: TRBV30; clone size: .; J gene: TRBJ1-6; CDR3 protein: CAWKADSPLHF; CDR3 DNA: TGTGCCTGGAAGGCTGATTCACCCCTCCACTTT
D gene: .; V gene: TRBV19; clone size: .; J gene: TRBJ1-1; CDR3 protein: CASSIVRDSPLNTEAFF; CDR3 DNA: TGTGCCAGTAGTATAGTCCGGGATTCCCCATTAAACACTGAAGCTTTCTTT
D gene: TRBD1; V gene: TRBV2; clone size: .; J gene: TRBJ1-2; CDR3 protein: CASSPPTGGVYGYTF; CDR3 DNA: TGTGCCAGCAGCCCGCCTACAGGGGGCGTCTATGGCTACACCTTC
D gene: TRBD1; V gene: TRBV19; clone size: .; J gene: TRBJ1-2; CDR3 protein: CASSSPGRTGDSYGYTF; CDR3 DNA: TGTGCCAGTAGTAGTCCCGGAAGGACAGGAGATTCCTATGGCTACACCTTC
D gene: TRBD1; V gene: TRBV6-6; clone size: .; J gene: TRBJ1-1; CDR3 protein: CASSRSGQGSSTEAFF; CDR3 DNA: TGTGCCAGCAGCCGATCGGGACAGGGATCGAGCACTGAAGCTTTCTTT
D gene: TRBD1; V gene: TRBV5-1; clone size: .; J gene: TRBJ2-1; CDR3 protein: CASTTDRYNEQFF; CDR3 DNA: TGCGCCAGCACTACGGACAGGTACAATGAGCAGTTCTTC
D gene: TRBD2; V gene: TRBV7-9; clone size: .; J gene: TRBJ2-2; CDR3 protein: CASSSSSGAPNTGELFF; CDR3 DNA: TGTGCCAGCAGCTCTTCTAGCGGGGCGCCGAACACCGGGGAGCTGTTTTTT
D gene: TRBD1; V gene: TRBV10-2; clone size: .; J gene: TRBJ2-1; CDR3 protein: CASSVGQGVYNEQFF; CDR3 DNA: TGCGCCAGCAGTGTTGGACAGGGAGTATACAATGAGCAGTTCTTC
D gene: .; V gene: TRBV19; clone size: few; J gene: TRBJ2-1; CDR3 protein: CASSYKSSYNEQFF; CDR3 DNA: TGTGCCAGTAGTTATAAAAGCTCCTACAATGAGCAGTTCTTC
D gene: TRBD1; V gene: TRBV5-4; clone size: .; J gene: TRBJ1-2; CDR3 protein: CASSPDRRRDYGYTF; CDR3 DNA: TGTGCCAGCAGCCCGGACAGGAGAAGGGACTATGGCTACACCTTC
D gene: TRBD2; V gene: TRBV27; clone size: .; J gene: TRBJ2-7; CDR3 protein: CASSLSLAGTYEQYF; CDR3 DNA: TGTGCCAGCAGTTTATCTCTAGCGGGCACCTACGAGCAGTACTTC
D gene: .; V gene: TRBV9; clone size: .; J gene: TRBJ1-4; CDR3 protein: CASSVAPAGEKLFF; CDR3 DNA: TGTGCCAGCAGCGTAGCCCCCGCCGGTGAAAAACTGTTTTTT
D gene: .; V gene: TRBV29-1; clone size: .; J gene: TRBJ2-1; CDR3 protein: CSVIHNEQFF; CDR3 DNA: TGCAGCGTTATTCACAATGAGCAGTTCTTC
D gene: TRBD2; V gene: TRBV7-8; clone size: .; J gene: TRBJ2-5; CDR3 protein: CASSVRSRSGGQETQYF; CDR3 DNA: TGTGCCAGCAGCGTCCGTTCCCGTAGCGGGGGCCAAGAGACCCAGTACTTC
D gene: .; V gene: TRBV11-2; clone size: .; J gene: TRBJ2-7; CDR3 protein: CASSPNGYEQYF; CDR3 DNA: TGTGCCAGCAGCCCAAATGGGTACGAGCAGTACTTC
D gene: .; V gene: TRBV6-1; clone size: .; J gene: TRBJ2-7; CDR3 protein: CASSSDSLEQYF; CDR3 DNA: TGTGCCAGCAGTTCTGACTCTCTCGAGCAGTACTTC
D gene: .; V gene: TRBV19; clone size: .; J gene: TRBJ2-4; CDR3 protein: CASSMSFGNIQYF; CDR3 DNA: TGTGCCAGTAGTATGTCGTTCGGAAACATTCAGTACTTC
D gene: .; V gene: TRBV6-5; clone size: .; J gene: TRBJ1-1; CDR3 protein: CASSYSNRLYTEAFF; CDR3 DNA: TGTGCCAGCAGTTACTCGAACAGATTATACACTGAAGCTTTCTTT
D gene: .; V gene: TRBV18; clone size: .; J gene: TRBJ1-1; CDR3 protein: CASSPGRDTEAFF; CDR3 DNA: TGTGCCAGCTCACCAGGCAGGGACACTGAAGCTTTCTTT
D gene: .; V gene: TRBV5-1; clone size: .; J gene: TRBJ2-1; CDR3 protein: CASSLARGAGHSYNEQFF; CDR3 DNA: TGCGCCAGCAGCTTGGCACGGGGTGCGGGGCACTCCTACAATGAGCAGTTCTTC
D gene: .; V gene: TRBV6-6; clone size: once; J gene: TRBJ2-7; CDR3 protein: CASSYSQGITYEQYF; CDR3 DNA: TGTGCCAGCAGTTACAGTCAGGGGATCACCTACGAGCAGTACTTC
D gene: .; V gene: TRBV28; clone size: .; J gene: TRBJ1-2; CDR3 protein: CAVGDLNYGYTF; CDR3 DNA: TGTGCCGTAGGAGACTTGAACTATGGCTACACCTTC
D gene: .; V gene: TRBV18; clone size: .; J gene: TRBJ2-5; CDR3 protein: CASSPAQETQYF; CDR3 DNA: TGTGCCAGCTCACCGGCCCAAGAGACCCAGTACTTC
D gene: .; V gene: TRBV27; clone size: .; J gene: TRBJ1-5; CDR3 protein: CASSNREGNQPQHF; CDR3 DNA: TGTGCCAGCAGTAACAGGGAGGGAAATCAGCCCCAGCATTTT
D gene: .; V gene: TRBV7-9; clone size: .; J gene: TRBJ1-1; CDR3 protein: CASSLVLGRGTEAFF; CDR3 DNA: TGTGCCAGCAGCTTAGTGTTGGGACGGGGAACTGAAGCTTTCTTT
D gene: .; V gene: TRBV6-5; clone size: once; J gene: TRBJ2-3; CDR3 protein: CASSNTAGPSDTQYF; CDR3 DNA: TGTGCCAGCAGCAACACGGCGGGGCCTTCCGATACGCAGTATTTT
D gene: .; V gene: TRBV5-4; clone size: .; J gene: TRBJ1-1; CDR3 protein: CASSFRGALNTEAFF; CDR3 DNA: TGTGCCAGCAGCTTTCGGGGGGCTCTGAACACTGAAGCTTTCTTT
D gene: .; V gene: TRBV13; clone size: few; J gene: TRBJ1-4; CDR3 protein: CASSHGVTNEKLFF; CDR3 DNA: TGTGCCAGCAGCCACGGGGTTACTAATGAAAAACTGTTTTTT
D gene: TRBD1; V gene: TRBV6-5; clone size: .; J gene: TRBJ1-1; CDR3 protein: CASRGQGAGNTEAFF; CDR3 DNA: TGTGCCAGCAGGGGACAGGGGGCAGGTAACACTGAAGCTTTCTTT